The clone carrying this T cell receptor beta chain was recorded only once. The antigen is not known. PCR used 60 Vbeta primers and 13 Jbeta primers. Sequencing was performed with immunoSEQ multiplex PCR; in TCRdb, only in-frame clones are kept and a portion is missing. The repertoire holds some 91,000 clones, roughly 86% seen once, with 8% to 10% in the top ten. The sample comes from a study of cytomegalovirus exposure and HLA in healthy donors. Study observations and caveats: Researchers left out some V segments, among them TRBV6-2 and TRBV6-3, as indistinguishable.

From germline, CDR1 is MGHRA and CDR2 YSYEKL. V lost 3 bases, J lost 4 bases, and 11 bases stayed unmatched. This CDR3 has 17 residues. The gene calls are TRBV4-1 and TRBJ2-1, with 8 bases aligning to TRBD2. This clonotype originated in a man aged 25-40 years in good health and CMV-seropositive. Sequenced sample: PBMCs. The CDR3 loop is CASSQLPGLGPYNEQFF. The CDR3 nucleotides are TGCGCCAGCAGCCAGTTGCCGGGACTAGGCCCTTACAATGAGCAGTTCTTC.